This T cell receptor (beta chain) was captured in a study of tumor-infiltrating lymphocytes in primary liver carcinoma. Study summary: All lesions had stage T1-T3 N0M0 and roughly 4 to 11 cm widths. The study's findings and limits: Roughly 7.5-24% of top clones, and no more, occurred in all five tumor regions.

The input was approximately 0.45 ug total RNA; TCR beta cDNA was made from it with a constant-region primer. Investigators got TCR beta libraries out of three nested multiplex PCR rounds, done with slightly modified ARM-PCR. TRBV1-TRBV30 forward primers paired with a C-beta reverse primer drove the first two PCR rounds, about 9 cycles each. TCRdb ran MiXCR on the multiplex PCR reads and lists one entry per CDR3 protein. The sample contains under 45,000 distinct CDR3 sequences, 74% of which appear only once. Taking about 20-31 mg of unsorted bulk tissue, the authors co-extracted RNA and DNA. The CDR3 covers 13 residues. On this clonotype: The target antigen is unknown. Germline is not matched at one junction end, which may reflect a read error.

V usage is TRBV12-3 or TRBV12-4 and J usage is TRBJ2-5; the D gene is possibly TRBD2 (5 bases). Sequenced sample: liver tumor tissue from sampling region 4. Documented subset: tumor region T4, right-lateral pole. The source of this sequence is a man aged 40-49 years with primary liver carcinoma and hepatitis B virus infection. The CDR3 sequence: CASSLIEGETPYF. The CDR3 DNA follows: TGTGCCAGCAGTTTAATTGAGGGAGAGACCCCGTACTTC.